The 10 T cell receptor beta chains in this list originate from one sample, sequenced in a study of cytomegalovirus exposure and HLA in healthy donors. With 60 Vbeta and 13 Jbeta primers, the PCR was carried out. The table came from immunoSEQ multiplex PCR; TCRdb's copy has only in-frame clones and leaves some out. The table has about 120,000 clones, roughly 80% seen once. Sequencing was carried out using PBMCs. The receptors were sampled from a man aged 45-65 years in good health and CMV-seropositive.

In regard to this clone: The sample contains more than one DNA sequence encoding this CDR3. The rearrangement joins TRBV5-1 to TRBJ1-3; 7 bases are shared with TRBD1. CDR3 length: 15 amino acids. Germline V gene lookup returns CDR1 SGHRS and CDR2 YFSETQ. V lost 0 bases to trimming and J lost 1 base; unmatched junction nucleotides: 1. The CDR3 coding sequence is TGCGCCAGCAGCTTGGCAGGGGGATCTGGAAACACCATATATTTT. The encoded protein is CASSLAGGSGNTIYF.

The chain links TRBV6-6 to TRBJ2-7, with TRBD2 matching over 12 bases. Trimming at V came to 6 bases and at J to 5 bases, leaving 5 bases not matched to a gene. CDR1 MNHNY and CDR2 SVGAGI come from the germline V gene (reference sequence). There are 14 residues in the CDR3. In DNA form, the CDR3 reads TGTGCCAGCAGACGACTAGCGGGGGACCACGAGCAGTACTTC. Translated, it gives CASRRLAGDHEQYF.

The rearrangement links TRBV19 to TRBJ2-3; 13 positions match TRBD2. Germline lookup yields CDR1 LNHDA and CDR2 SQIVND (reference sequence). With 4 bases clipped from V and 4 bases from J, the junction kept 5 bases outside the gene matches. The length of the CDR3 is 16 residues. DNA of the CDR3: TGTGCCAGTAGTACCAGACTAGCGGGAGGACCAGATACGCAGTATTTT. Protein sequence: CASSTRLAGGPDTQYF.

This clone was counted once. V gene TRBV11-2 combines with J gene TRBJ1-1; D not resolved. The CDR3 runs 13 residues. The germline CDR1 and CDR2 sequences are SGHAT and FQNNGV. V was clipped by 5 bases and J by 1 base, with 8 bases between them. CDR3 nucleotide sequence: TGTGCCAGCAGCACCATGAGGAACACTGAAGCTTTCTTT. Translating it yields CASSTMRNTEAFF.

This rearrangement joins TRBV9 to TRBJ1-3; 12 bases are shared with TRBD1. Germline V gives CDR1 SGDLS, CDR2 YYNGEE. The CDR3 has 17 residues. V shed 3 bases, J shed 4 bases, and the junction held 8 bases outside the gene matches. CDR3 sequence: CASSAGTGGSLGNTIYF. CDR3 nucleotide sequence: TGTGCCAGCAGCGCCGGGACAGGGGGCTCTTTGGGAAACACCATATATTTT.

The chain uses TRBV2 and TRBJ1-2, with D perhaps TRBD1 (5 bases). The CDR3 is 15 amino acids. V shed 0 bases and J shed 3 bases, with 11 bases lying between them. Germline V gene lookup returns CDR1 SNHLY and CDR2 FYNNEI. The CDR3: CASSEASGTYYGYTF. As DNA, the CDR3 is TGTGCCAGCAGTGAAGCCTCAGGGACTTACTATGGCTACACCTTC.

This clone was detected only once. J is TRBJ1-2 and V is TRBV5-6; D remains ambiguous. V gave up 2 bases and J gave up 2 bases, with 7 bases separating them. The CDR3 is 13 amino acids. The germline V gene has CDR1 SGHDT and CDR2 YYEEEE. CDR3 amino acids: CASSFTDNYGYTF. The DNA of the CDR3 is TGTGCCAGCAGCTTCACAGACAACTATGGCTACACCTTC.

V gene TRBV6-6 combines with J gene TRBJ1-6, with D perhaps TRBD1 (5 bases). V lost 4 bases and J lost 6, with 13 bases in between. Looked up from germline, CDR1 is MNHNY and CDR2 is SVGAGI (reference sequence). The CDR3 consists of 15 residues. The DNA for the CDR3 is TGTGCCAGCAGTTTAGGGACTCAACCTAATTCACCCCTCCACTTT. Its translation is CASSLGTQPNSPLHF.

The chain couples TRBV4-2 to TRBJ2-7; possible D gene TRBD2, 6 bases. CDR3 length equals 13 residues. The V end was cut by 3 bases, the J end by 4 bases, with 10 bases between. Germline V gene sequence: CDR1 LGHNA, CDR2 YNFKEQ. Here the CDR3 DNA reads TGTGCCAGCAGCCACGGGGGTCATTACGAGCAGTACTTC. Protein product: CASSHGGHYEQYF.

The V call is TRBV11-3, the J call TRBJ1-1; a weak D match, TRBD1 (5 bases). Germline CDR1 SGHNT, CDR2 YENEEA. This CDR3 spans 14 amino acids. Deletions cut 4 bases from V and 5 bases from J, with 14 bases between. Here the CDR3 reads CASSSGLQGTEAFF. The CDR3 coding sequence is TGTGCCAGCAGCTCGGGACTGCAAGGGACTGAAGCTTTCTTT.